Listed below are T cell receptor beta chains from one sample, sequenced in a study of blood T cells in healthy people across ages. Via MiXCR, TCRdb re-called the 5' RACE reads, giving one row per CDR3 protein. This sample carries about 1.8 million distinct CDR3 sequences, around 50% of them seen once, and the ten largest clones take approximately 2%. Sequenced: blood. These TCRs come from a woman between 35 and 50 years old in good health. Both conserved end residues are part of each CDR3. The order of the fields is CDR3 length, clone size, V gene, D gene, J gene, CDR3 protein, CDR3 DNA. D genes are given only for firm matches. Part of the rows lack a size; the others show once, few, many or a class for expanded clones.

>16|.|TRBV20-1|TRBD2|TRBJ2-1
CSASDQRGGSYNEQFF
TGCAGTGCTAGTGACCAGCGGGGGGGCTCCTACAATGAGCAGTTCTTC
>16|.|TRBV3-1|TRBD1|TRBJ2-4
CASSWNPTGMGNEQYF
TGTGCCAGCAGCTGGAACCCGACAGGGATGGGCAATGAGCAGTACTTC
>15|.|TRBV3-1|.|TRBJ1-2
CASSRQRTAFYGYTF
TGTGCCAGCAGCCGCCAACGGACAGCTTTCTATGGCTACACCTTC
>13|few|TRBV7-2|.|TRBJ2-3
CASSWGGSDTQYF
TGTGCCAGCAGCTGGGGGGGCAGCGATACGCAGTATTTT
>15|few|TRBV9|.|TRBJ2-5
CASSLRYRAQETQYF
TGTGCCAGCAGCTTAAGGTATAGGGCCCAAGAGACCCAGTACTTC
>14|few|TRBV20-1|.|TRBJ2-5
CSARVGGRQETQYF
TGCAGTGCTAGAGTGGGGGGCCGACAAGAGACCCAGTACTTC
>17|.|TRBV6-6|TRBD2|TRBJ2-6
CASSYGGGPSGANVLTF
TGTGCCAGCAGTTATGGGGGGGGACCCTCTGGGGCCAACGTCCTGACTTTC
>13|many|TRBV7-9|.|TRBJ2-7
CASSPGTSYEQYF
TGTGCCAGCAGCCCCGGGACAAGCTACGAGCAGTACTTC
>15|.|TRBV7-9|TRBD1|TRBJ2-5
CASSLLQGAGETQYF
TGTGCCAGCAGCTTACTGCAGGGGGCAGGGGAGACCCAGTACTTC
>15|.|TRBV4-1|.|TRBJ2-7
CASSQGGADGDEQYF
TGCGCCAGCAGCCAAGGAGGGGCAGATGGGGACGAGCAGTACTTC
>15|.|TRBV19|TRBD1|TRBJ1-2
CASSSPRGLTYGYTF
TGTGCCAGTAGTAGTCCCAGGGGGCTCACCTATGGCTACACCTTC
>11|many|TRBV2|.|TRBJ2-7
CASSERDEQYF
TGTGCCAGCAGTGAAAGAGACGAGCAGTACTTC
>18|.|TRBV20-1|TRBD2|TRBJ2-1
CSARDTSGGPFSYNGQFF
TGCAGTGCTAGAGATACTAGCGGGGGCCCCTTCTCCTACAATGGGCAGTTCTTC
>13|few|TRBV29-1|TRBD1|TRBJ2-7
CSVDDRGGHEQYF
TGCAGCGTCGACGACAGGGGGGGACACGAGCAGTACTTC
>17|few|TRBV5-1|.|TRBJ2-6
CASSLGSGASGANVLTF
TGCGCCAGCAGCTTGGGGTCCGGGGCCTCTGGGGCCAACGTCCTGACTTTC
>13|.|TRBV4-1|.|TRBJ2-1
CASSQEGGREQFF
TGCGCCAGCAGCCAAGAAGGTGGTAGAGAGCAGTTCTTC
>11|.|TRBV28|.|TRBJ1-1
CASSSSERAFF
TGTGCCAGCAGTTCCTCAGAGCGGGCTTTCTTT
>16|few|TRBV7-9|.|TRBJ2-5
CASSFRTPFGDETQYF
TGTGCCAGCAGCTTCCGAACACCCTTCGGGGATGAGACCCAGTACTTC
>15|.|TRBV4-2|.|TRBJ2-3
CASSQGPKSGDTQYF
TGTGCCAGCAGCCAAGGTCCTAAAAGCGGGGATACGCAGTATTTT
>15|few|TRBV29-1|TRBD1|TRBJ1-2
CSVEVGTGGGYGYTF
TGCAGCGTTGAAGTCGGGACAGGGGGCGGTTATGGCTACACCTTC
>19|.|TRBV4-2|TRBD2|TRBJ2-5
CASSQDRIAGGQGGETQYF
TGTGCCAGCAGCCAAGATCGAATAGCGGGGGGGCAAGGGGGAGAGACCCAGTACTTC
>13|few|TRBV4-3|.|TRBJ2-1
CASSQERRGEQFF
TGCGCCAGCAGCCAAGAACGACGGGGTGAGCAGTTCTTC
>18|.|TRBV7-9|TRBD1|TRBJ2-3
CASRFSGQGLSSADTQYF
TGTGCCAGCAGGTTCTCCGGACAGGGGCTTTCAAGTGCAGATACGCAGTATTTT
>13|.|TRBV27|TRBD1|TRBJ1-5
CASRTGVGQPQHF
TGTGCCAGCAGAACAGGGGTGGGTCAGCCCCAGCATTTT
>16|.|TRBV7-2|.|TRBJ1-2
CASSLGGTGTGYGYTF
TGTGCCAGCAGCTTAGGGGGAACCGGGACGGGCTATGGCTACACCTTC
>16|.|TRBV6-2/TRBV6-3|TRBD2|TRBJ2-3
CASSSTSGGDRDTQYF
TGTGCCAGCAGCTCCACTAGCGGGGGCGACCGAGATACGCAGTATTTT
>14|.|TRBV7-7|.|TRBJ2-1
CASSLEVNYNEQFF
TGTGCTAGCAGCCTCGAAGTAAATTACAATGAGCAGTTCTTC
>17|.|TRBV29-1|.|TRBJ2-1
CSAMTSRRTGAYNEHFF
TGCAGCGCCATGACTTCTCGACGCACGGGCGCCTACAATGAGCACTTCTTC
>14|.|TRBV29-1|TRBD1|TRBJ1-1
CSVEGRDRNTEAFF
TGCAGCGTTGAAGGGAGGGACAGGAACACTGAAGCTTTCTTT
>13|many|TRBV29-1|TRBD1|TRBJ2-4
CSVRDSFGDIQYF
TGCAGCGTAAGGGACAGCTTTGGAGACATTCAGTACTTC
>18|.|TRBV7-2|TRBD2|TRBJ2-3
CASSLGTSGRTSTDAQYF
TGTGCCAGCAGCTTAGGCACTAGCGGGAGGACTAGCACAGATGCGCAGTATTTT
>15|.|TRBV28|.|TRBJ2-1
CAGSLGGGGRNEQFF
TGTGCCGGCAGTTTGGGAGGGGGGGGTAGGAATGAGCAGTTCTTC
>14|once|TRBV3-1|.|TRBJ2-1
CASSFRDLENEQFF
TGTGCCAGCAGCTTCCGGGACCTAGAGAATGAGCAGTTCTTC
>15|once|TRBV7-9|TRBD1|TRBJ1-6
CASSSSGTGWSPLHF
TGTGCCAGCAGCTCCTCCGGGACAGGGTGGTCACCCCTCCACTTT
>15|.|TRBV12-3/TRBV12-4|TRBD1|TRBJ2-3
CASSLLLRGLDTQYF
TGTGCCAGCAGTTTGCTGCTAAGGGGGCTAGATACGCAGTATTTT
>14|.|TRBV10-3|.|TRBJ2-5
CAISGPTDQETQYF
TGTGCCATCAGTGGGCCGACAGATCAAGAGACCCAGTACTTC